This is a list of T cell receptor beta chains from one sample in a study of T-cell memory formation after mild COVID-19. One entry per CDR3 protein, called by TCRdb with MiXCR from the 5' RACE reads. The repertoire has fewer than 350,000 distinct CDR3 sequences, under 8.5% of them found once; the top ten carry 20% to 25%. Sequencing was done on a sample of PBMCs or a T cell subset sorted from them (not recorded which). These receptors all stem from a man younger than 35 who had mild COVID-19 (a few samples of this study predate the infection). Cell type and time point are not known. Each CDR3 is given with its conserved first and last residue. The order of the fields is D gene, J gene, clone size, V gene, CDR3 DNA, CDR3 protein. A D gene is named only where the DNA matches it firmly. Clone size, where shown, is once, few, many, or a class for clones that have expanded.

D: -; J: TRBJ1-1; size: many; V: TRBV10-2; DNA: TGCGCCAGCAGTGAGCGCGGGGATGGCACTGAAGCTTTCTTT; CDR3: CASSERGDGTEAFF
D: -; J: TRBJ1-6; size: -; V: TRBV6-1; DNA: TGTGCCAGCACGACTACCCCCGATTTTAATTCACCCCTCCACTTT; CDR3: CASTTTPDFNSPLHF
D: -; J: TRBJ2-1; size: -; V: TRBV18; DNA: TGTGCCAGCTCACCAGACAGCTCCTACAATGAGCAGTTCTTC; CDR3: CASSPDSSYNEQFF
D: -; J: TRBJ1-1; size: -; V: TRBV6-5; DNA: TGTGCCAGCAGTTACTCGATTTACAGGAACACTGAAGCTTTCTTT; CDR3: CASSYSIYRNTEAFF
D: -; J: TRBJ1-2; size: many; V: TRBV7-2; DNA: TGTGCCAGCAGCTTAGGTAACAGAGTATTCTATGGCTACACCTTC; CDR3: CASSLGNRVFYGYTF
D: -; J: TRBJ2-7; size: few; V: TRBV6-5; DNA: TGTGCCAGCAGTTACTCGTCGGGCAGGGCCTACGAGCAGTACTTC; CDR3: CASSYSSGRAYEQYF
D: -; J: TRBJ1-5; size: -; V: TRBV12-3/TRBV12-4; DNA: TGTGCCAGCAGCCCAGGGGTTCAGCCCCAGCATTTT; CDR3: CASSPGVQPQHF
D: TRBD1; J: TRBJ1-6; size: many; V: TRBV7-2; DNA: TGTGCCAGCAGCGGACAGGGGAATTCACCCCTCCACTTT; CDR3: CASSGQGNSPLHF
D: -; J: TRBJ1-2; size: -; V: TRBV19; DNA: TGTGCCAGTACCCTCGGTGCGACTGGGGGCTACACCTTC; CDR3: CASTLGATGGYTF
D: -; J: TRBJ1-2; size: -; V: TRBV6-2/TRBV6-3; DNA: TGTGCCAGCAGTTCCCCTTCGGAGGGGGTCTATGGCTACACCTTC; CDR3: CASSSPSEGVYGYTF
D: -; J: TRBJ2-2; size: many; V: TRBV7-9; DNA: TGTGCCAGCAGCTTAGCTCCGGTCGGGGAGCTGTTTTTT; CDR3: CASSLAPVGELFF
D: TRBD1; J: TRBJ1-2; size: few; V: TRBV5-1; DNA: TGCGCCAGCAGCTTGGAGGGGACAGGGAACTATGGCTACACCTTC; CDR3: CASSLEGTGNYGYTF
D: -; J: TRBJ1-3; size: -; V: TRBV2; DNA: TGTGCCAGCAGTGCGTACTCTAGACACTCTGGAAACACCATATATTTT; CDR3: CASSAYSRHSGNTIYF
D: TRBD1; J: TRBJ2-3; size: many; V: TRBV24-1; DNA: TGTGCCACCAGTGGATCGGACAGGGGCATCACAGATACGCAGTATTTT; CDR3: CATSGSDRGITDTQYF
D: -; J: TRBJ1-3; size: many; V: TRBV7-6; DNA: TGTGCCAGCAGCTTACTTCTACAGGGCTCTGGAAACACCATATATTTT; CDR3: CASSLLLQGSGNTIYF
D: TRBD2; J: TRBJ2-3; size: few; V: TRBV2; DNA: TGTGCCAGCAGGTTGACTAGCGGGGGGGCGGCAGATACGCAGTATTTT; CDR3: CASRLTSGGAADTQYF
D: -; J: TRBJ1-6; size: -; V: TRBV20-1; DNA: TGCAGTGCTAGATCCCTGGGGGCGGCACGATGGCCCCTCCACTTT; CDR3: CSARSLGAARWPLHF
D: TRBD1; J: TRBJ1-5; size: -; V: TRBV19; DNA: TGTGCCAGTAGTGCCGGGACAGGGTGGCATCAGCCCCAGCATTTT; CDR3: CASSAGTGWHQPQHF
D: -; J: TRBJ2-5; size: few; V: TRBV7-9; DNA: TGTGCCAGCAGCTTAGCCTTCCGGGACGTAGTATGCTTC; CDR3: CASSLAFRDVVCF
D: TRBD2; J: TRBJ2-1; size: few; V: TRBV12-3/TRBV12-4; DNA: TGTGCCAGCACCCTACGGGGGGGGGGCCAGGACAATGAGCAGTTCTTC; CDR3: CASTLRGGGQDNEQFF
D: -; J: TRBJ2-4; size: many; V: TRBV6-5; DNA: TGTGCCAGCAGCCAAGGCAAAAACATTCAGTACTTC; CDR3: CASSQGKNIQYF
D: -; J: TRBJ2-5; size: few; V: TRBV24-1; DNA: TGTGCCACCAGTGACCCGCCCAGTCATGGCTCAAGGGAGACCCAGTACTTC; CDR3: CATSDPPSHGSRETQYF
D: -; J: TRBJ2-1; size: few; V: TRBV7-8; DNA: TGTGCCAGCAGCTTGAGCGGTTCCTACAATGAGCAGTTCTTC; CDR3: CASSLSGSYNEQFF
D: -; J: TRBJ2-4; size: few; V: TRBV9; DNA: TGTGCCAGCAGCCCGCCGGGACCGCGAGCCAAAAACATTCAGTACTTC; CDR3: CASSPPGPRAKNIQYF
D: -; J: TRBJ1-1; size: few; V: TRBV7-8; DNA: TGTGCCAGCAGCTTTGCCTTAGGGCAGGGAAACACTGAAGCTTTCTTT; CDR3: CASSFALGQGNTEAFF
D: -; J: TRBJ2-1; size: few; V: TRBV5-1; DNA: TGCGCCAGCAGCTTGGTTAGTAGAGTTGCTGAGCAGTTCTTC; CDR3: CASSLVSRVAEQFF
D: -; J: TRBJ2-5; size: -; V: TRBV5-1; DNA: TGCGCCAGCAGCGTCTCCGGGGACCAAGAGACCCAGTACTTC; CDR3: CASSVSGDQETQYF
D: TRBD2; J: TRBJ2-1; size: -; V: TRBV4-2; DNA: TGTGCCAGCAGCCGACTAGCGGAAAGCTCCTACAATGAGCAGTTCTTC; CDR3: CASSRLAESSYNEQFF
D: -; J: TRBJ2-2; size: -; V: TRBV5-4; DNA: TGTGCCAGCAGCTCCCAGACAGGACTAAACACCGGGGAGCTGTTTTTT; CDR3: CASSSQTGLNTGELFF
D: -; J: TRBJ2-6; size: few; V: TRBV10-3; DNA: TGTGCCATCGGACGGGGGCCTGGGGCCAACGTCCTGACTTTC; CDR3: CAIGRGPGANVLTF
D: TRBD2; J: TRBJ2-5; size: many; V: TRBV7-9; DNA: TGTGCCAGCAGCCGACTAGCGGGGAGAGAGACCCAGTACTTC; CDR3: CASSRLAGRETQYF
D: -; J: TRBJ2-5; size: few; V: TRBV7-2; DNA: TGTGCCAGCAGCTTAGGAGGGGGGTACCAAGAGACCCAGTACTTC; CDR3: CASSLGGGYQETQYF
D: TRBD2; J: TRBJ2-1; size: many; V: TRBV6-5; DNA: TGTGCCAGCAGTTACGCTAGCGGTGGCAACAATGAGCAGTTCTTC; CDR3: CASSYASGGNNEQFF
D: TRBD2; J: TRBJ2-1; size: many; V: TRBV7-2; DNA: TGTGCCAGCAGCGACCGGACTAGCGGGGGAGCAAGGCGGTTCTTC; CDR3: CASSDRTSGGARRFF
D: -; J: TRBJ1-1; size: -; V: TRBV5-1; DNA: TGCGCCAGCAGCTTGCTTGGGGGGGGAGCTTTCTTT; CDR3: CASSLLGGGAFF
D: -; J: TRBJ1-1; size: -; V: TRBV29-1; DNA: TGCAGCGTTTACGAAGTCCGAAGCGCTTTCTTT; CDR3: CSVYEVRSAFF
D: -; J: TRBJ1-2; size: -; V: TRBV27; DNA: TGTGCCAGCAGTTTATCGTCTGAGGGAGGGCTAGTCTATGGCTACACCTTC; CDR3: CASSLSSEGGLVYGYTF
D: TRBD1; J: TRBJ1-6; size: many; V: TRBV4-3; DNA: TGCGCCAGCAGCCAAGATCGCGGCTTTAGGGACAGCTCCTATAATTCACCCCTCCACTTT; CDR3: CASSQDRGFRDSSYNSPLHF
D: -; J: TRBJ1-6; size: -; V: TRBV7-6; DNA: TGTGCCAGCAGCTTAGAAGCCTGGCAGGGGAATTCACCCCTCCACTTT; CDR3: CASSLEAWQGNSPLHF
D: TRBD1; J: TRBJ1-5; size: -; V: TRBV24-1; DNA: TGTGCCACCAGTGAAGGGACAGGGGGTAATCAGCCCCAGCATTTT; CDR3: CATSEGTGGNQPQHF
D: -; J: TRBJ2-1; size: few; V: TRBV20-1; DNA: TGCAGTGCTCCTCTCGGGGGCACGGGGAATGAGCAGTTCTTC; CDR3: CSAPLGGTGNEQFF
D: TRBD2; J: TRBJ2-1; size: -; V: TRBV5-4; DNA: TGTGCCAGCAGGAGCGGGGTTAGCTCCTACAATGAGCAGTTCTTC; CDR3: CASRSGVSSYNEQFF
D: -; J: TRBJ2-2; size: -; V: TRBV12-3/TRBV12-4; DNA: TGTGCCAGCACCCCTCGACCCCCTACCGGGGAGCTGTTTTTT; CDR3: CASTPRPPTGELFF
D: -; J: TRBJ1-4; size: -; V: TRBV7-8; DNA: TGTGCCAGCAGCTTATCAAGCCTCGGGGAAAAACTGTTTTTT; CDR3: CASSLSSLGEKLFF
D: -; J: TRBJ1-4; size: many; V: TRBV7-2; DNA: TGTGCCAGCAGCATCACAGGTCTTAATGAAAAACTGTTTTTT; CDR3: CASSITGLNEKLFF
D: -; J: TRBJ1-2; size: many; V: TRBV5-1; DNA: TGCGCCAGCAGCCTTGGACAGCCTAACTATGGCTACACCTTC; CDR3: CASSLGQPNYGYTF
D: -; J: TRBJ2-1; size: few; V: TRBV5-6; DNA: TGTGCCAGCAGCTTGTTGAGGGGGGATGAGCAGTTCTTC; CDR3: CASSLLRGDEQFF
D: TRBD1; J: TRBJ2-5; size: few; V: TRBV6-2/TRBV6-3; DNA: TGTGCCAGCAGTTACCAAGGGACAGGGAGGGAGACCCAGTACTTC; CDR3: CASSYQGTGRETQYF
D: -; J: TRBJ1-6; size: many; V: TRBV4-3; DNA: TGCGCCAGCAGCCAGGGAGTTTCGGATTCACCCCTCCACTTT; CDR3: CASSQGVSDSPLHF
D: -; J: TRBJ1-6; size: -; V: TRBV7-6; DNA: TGTGCCAGCAGCTTAACCACACGGAGCTCCTATAATTCACCCCTCCACTTT; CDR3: CASSLTTRSSYNSPLHF
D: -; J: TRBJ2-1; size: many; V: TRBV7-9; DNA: TGTGCCAGCAGCTTAGTTTACAATGAGCAGTTCTTC; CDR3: CASSLVYNEQFF
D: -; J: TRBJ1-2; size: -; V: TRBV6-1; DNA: TGTGCCAGCAGTGAAGCGCTTCGGCAGGGAGGTGGCTACACCTTC; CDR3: CASSEALRQGGGYTF
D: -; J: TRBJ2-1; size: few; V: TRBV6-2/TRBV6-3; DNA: TGTGCCAGCAGTTACTCGCAATCCAGGGGGCAGTTCTTC; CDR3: CASSYSQSRGQFF
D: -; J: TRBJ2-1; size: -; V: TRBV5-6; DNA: TGTGCCAGCAGCTTTTCGAGGACAGTCGGCTACAATGAGCAGTTCTTC; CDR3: CASSFSRTVGYNEQFF
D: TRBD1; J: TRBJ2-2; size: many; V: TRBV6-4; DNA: TGTGCCAGCAGTGAGGAGACAGGGGGCACCGGGGAGCTGTTTTTT; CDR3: CASSEETGGTGELFF